The 30 T cell receptor beta chains below were found in one sample sequenced in a study of glioma-infiltrating T cells after dendritic cell vaccination. Regarding time point: after dendritic cell vaccination, including at tumor progression/relapse. Using immunoSEQ multiplex PCR, the repertoire was profiled, and TCRdb retains in-frame clones only, with some absent. The sample has 55,000 to 75,000 clones, about 80% seen once. The sequencing here drew on blood, taken after dendritic cell vaccination. The receptors here all came from a human donor with glioblastoma.

The sample holds a few counts of this clone. J is TRBJ1-4 and V is TRBV2, with D unclear. The ends were cut back, 7 bases at V and 8 bases at J, with 14 bases in the middle. Germline V gives CDR1 SNHLY, CDR2 FYNNEI. The CDR3 loop spans 13 amino acids. CDR3 sequence: CASTEWGGEKLFF. DNA of the CDR3: TGTGCCAGCACCGAATGGGGAGGAGAAAAACTGTTTTTT.

The chain combines TRBV29-1 with TRBJ2-6; 10 bases map to TRBD1. Looked up from germline, CDR1 is SQVTM and CDR2 is ANQGSEA. The ends lost 0 bases at V and 2 bases at J; junction bases unmatched: 13. This CDR3 comprises 20 residues. The CDR3 region is CSVEERGGGQGKPGANVLTF. CDR3 nucleotides: TGCAGCGTTGAAGAACGCGGCGGGGGACAGGGGAAGCCTGGGGCCAACGTCCTGACTTTC. Based on the CDR3 plus reference TRBV29-1 and TRBJ2-6, the full variable domain is SAVISQKPSRDICQRGTSLTIQCQVDSQVTMMFWYRQQPGQSLTLIATANQGSEATYESGFVIDKFPISRPNLTFSTLTVSNMSPEDSSIYLCSVEERGGGQGKPGANVLTFGAGSRLTVL.

This clone was observed a single time. The J gene is TRBJ2-7, the V gene TRBV6-1, with D possibly TRBD1 on 6 matching bases. CDR3 length: 14 amino acids. Trimming shortened V by 4 bases and J by 3 bases, and 13 bases separated the two germline ends. Germline V gene lookup returns CDR1 MNHNS and CDR2 SASEGT. CDR3 coding DNA: TGTGCCAGCAGTGCCGCAGGGGTTGGCTACGAGCAGTACTTC. The encoded protein is CASSAAGVGYEQYF.

This clone was observed once. The chain combines TRBV30 with TRBJ1-2, with TRBD1 identical over 8 bases. CDR1 is GTSNPN, CDR2 SVGIG, per germline (reference sequence). The CDR3 length is 15 residues. The CDR3 sequence is CAALDRVLPNYGYTF. CDR3 DNA: TGTGCTGCGTTGGACAGGGTGCTTCCTAACTATGGCTACACCTTC.

The chain combines TRBV6-6 with TRBJ2-7; D perhaps matches TRBD2 (5 bases). The V end was cut by 6 bases, the J end by 10 bases, with 19 bases between. There are 13 residues in the CDR3. CDR1 and CDR2 (germline): MNHNY, SVGAGI (reference sequence). CDR3 DNA: TGTGCCAGCAGCCCGGTAGCGTCTGGCGATCAGTACTTC. Translation: CASSPVASGDQYF.

The V gene is TRBV6-6, the J gene TRBJ2-5; tentative D call: TRBD1 (7 bases). The better agreement between TRBJ2-7 and the DNA end casts doubt on the J call. CDR3 length equals 16 residues. The V gene's germline CDR1 is MNHNY and CDR2 SVGAGI (reference sequence). CDR3 residues: CASSYSRGRGAYEQYF. In DNA form, the CDR3 reads TGTGCCAGCAGTTACTCGAGGGGCAGGGGGGCCTACGAGCAGTACTTC.

The chain is built from TRBV7-9 and TRBJ2-3, with 8 positions matching TRBD2. Germline V gene data show CDR1 as SEHNR and CDR2 as FQNEAQ (reference sequence). V shed 1 base and J 5 bases; nucleotides not matched to a gene: 8. The CDR3 length is 16 residues. The CDR3 nucleotides are TGTGCCAGCAGCTTAGGCCCAGCGGGGGATAAAGATACGCAGTATTTT. Its protein is CASSLGPAGDKDTQYF.

The chain employs TRBV11-2 and TRBJ2-3, with TRBD1 as a possible D gene (5 bases). Per the germline V gene, CDR1 is SGHAT and CDR2 is FQNNGV. V was trimmed by 3 bases and J by 1 base, leaving 8 bases between them. The CDR3 length is 14 residues. CDR3 residues: CASSFRQRTDTQYF. As DNA, the CDR3 is TGTGCCAGCAGCTTCAGACAGCGCACAGATACGCAGTATTTT. The entire variable domain, with the rest obtained from reference TRBV11-2 and TRBJ2-3, is as follows: EAGVAQSPRYKIIEKRQSVAFWCNPISGHATLYWYQQILGQGPKLLIQFQNNGVVDDSQLPKDRFSAERLKGVDSTLKIQPAKLEDSAVYLCASSFRQRTDTQYFGPGTRLTVL.

J is TRBJ2-1 and V is TRBV9, with TRBD2 matching over 7 bases. CDR3 length equals 14 residues. Germline trimming cut 4 bases from V and 5 bases from J; bases unmatched to any gene: 6. Germline assignment: CDR1 SGDLS and CDR2 YYNGEE. CDR3 region: CASSPRDYHNEQFF. The CDR3 DNA sequence: TGTGCCAGCAGCCCCCGGGACTACCACAATGAGCAGTTCTTC.

The genes are TRBV7-3 and TRBJ2-1, with 7 bases fitting TRBD2. V dropped 2 bases and J dropped 4; count of bases not matched to a gene: 5. The germline gives CDR1 SGHTA, CDR2 FQGTGA. This CDR3 is 15 amino acids long. CDR3 loop: CASSLAAGEYNEQFF. The CDR3 DNA follows: TGTGCCAGCAGCTTAGCGGCGGGAGAGTACAATGAGCAGTTCTTC.

The gene calls are TRBV6-1 and TRBJ1-2, with TRBD1 identical over 8 bases. Germline values: CDR1 MNHNS, CDR2 SASEGT. The CDR3 extends over 15 amino acids. J was trimmed by 3 bases and V by 8 bases; bases with no gene match: 11. CDR3 amino acids: CASLIRQGYDYGYTF. DNA for the CDR3: TGTGCCAGCTTAATCCGACAGGGGTACGACTATGGCTACACCTTC.

This chain uses TRBV11-2 with TRBJ2-7; 13 nucleotides agree with TRBD2. The germline V gene has CDR1 SGHAT and CDR2 FQNNGV. There are 16 residues in the CDR3. V shed 2 bases, J shed 5 bases, and the junction held 6 bases outside the gene matches. The CDR3 loop is CASSLLTSGGFNEQYF. CDR3 in DNA: TGTGCCAGCAGCTTATTGACTAGCGGGGGGTTCAACGAGCAGTACTTC.

The chain links TRBV27 to TRBJ1-2, with TRBD1 matching over 9 bases. The V gene's germline CDR1 is MNHEY and CDR2 SMNVEV (reference sequence). The CDR3 runs to 19 residues. V lost 4 bases, J lost 4 bases, and 19 bases stayed unmatched. CDR3 loop: CASSSIPLGTGFSPYGYTF. Written as DNA, the CDR3 is TGTGCCAGCAGTTCCATACCCCTCGGGACAGGGTTCTCCCCCTATGGCTACACCTTC.

The rearrangement uses TRBV6-5 and TRBJ1-1; possibly TRBD1 for D (6 bases). The CDR3 is made up of 15 amino acids. CDR1 and CDR2 (germline): MNHEY, SVGAGI. V gave up 5 bases and J gave up 4 bases, with 17 bases separating them. CDR3 DNA sequence: TGTGCCAGCAGTGTCCCACCGGGACACCCCACTGAAGCTTTCTTT. Translation: CASSVPPGHPTEAFF.

The chain couples TRBV11-3 to TRBJ2-5, with 9 bases lining up with TRBD2. Trimming at V came to 1 base and at J to 7 bases, leaving 7 bases not matched to a gene. Germline CDR1 reads SGHNT; CDR2 reads YENEEA. This CDR3 contains 15 residues. Written as DNA, the CDR3 is TGTGCCAGCAGCTTAGGAGGAGCGGGGGGCAGGACCCAGTACTTC. This gives the protein CASSLGGAGGRTQYF.

The table lists this clone with a count of one. The chain links TRBV30 to TRBJ2-7; D not resolved. With 3 bases removed from V and 0 bases from J, the gap between germline ends came to 6 bases. Germline lookup yields CDR1 GTSNPN and CDR2 SVGIG (reference sequence). CDR3 length: 12 residues. The CDR3 loop is CAWRETSYEQYF. The CDR3 DNA follows: TGTGCCTGGAGGGAGACCTCCTACGAGCAGTACTTC. Full variable domain (remainder filled in from reference TRBV30 and TRBJ2-7): SQTIHQWPATLVQPVGSPLSLECTVEGTSNPNLYWYRQAAGRGLQLLFYSVGIGQISSEVPQNLSASRPQDRQFILSSKKLLLSDSGFYLCAWRETSYEQYFGPGTRLTVT.

The chain has TRBV5-4 and TRBJ2-3; TRBD2 agrees at 15 bases. This CDR3 has 18 residues. V lost 4 bases to trimming and J lost 7 bases; unmatched junction nucleotides: 13. CDR1 SGHNT and CDR2 YYREEE come from the germline V gene (reference sequence). The chain's CDR3 is CASSRGLAGGRYSNTQYF. DNA of the CDR3: TGTGCCAGCAGCAGGGGACTAGCGGGGGGCAGGTATTCAAATACGCAGTATTTT.

The chain carries TRBV19 and TRBJ2-5, with 9 bases fitting TRBD1. The germline CDR1 and CDR2 sequences are LNHDA and SQIVND (reference sequence). Trimming at V came to 5 bases and at J to 3 bases, leaving 7 bases not matched to a gene. This CDR3 spans 15 amino acids. This chain's CDR3 is CASSGVRTGEETQYF. The CDR3 DNA reads as TGTGCCAGTAGTGGGGTTCGGACAGGGGAAGAGACCCAGTACTTC.

This clone was seen only once. The chain joins TRBV13 to TRBJ1-2; the D gene is possibly TRBD1 (5 bases). Germline V gene lookup returns CDR1 PRHDT and CDR2 FYEKMQ (reference sequence). Deletions cut 6 bases from V and 2 bases from J, with 13 bases between. The CDR3 spans 14 residues. For the CDR3, the DNA is TGTGCCAGCAGACGGGACTCTAGGAACTATGGCTACACCTTC. Protein sequence: CASRRDSRNYGYTF.

The chain combines TRBV5-4 with TRBJ2-7; TRBD1 matches 11 bases. This CDR3 spans 16 amino acids. Losses at the gene ends were 5 bases for V and 0 bases for J; bases not matched to a gene: 7. The germline gives CDR1 SGHNT, CDR2 YYREEE (reference sequence). CDR3 nucleotides: TGTGCCAGCAGACCCGGACAGGGGGCCTCCTCCTACGAGCAGTACTTC. Amino acids: CASRPGQGASSYEQYF.

The chain links TRBV7-3 to TRBJ2-1; no firm D call. V was clipped by 0 bases and J by 1 base, with 10 bases between them. Germline V gene sequence: CDR1 SGHTA, CDR2 FQGTGA. The CDR3 has 16 amino acids. The CDR3 loop reads CASSLTYDGSYNEQFF. The CDR3 coding sequence is TGTGCCAGCAGCTTAACGTATGACGGGTCCTACAATGAGCAGTTCTTC.

V gene TRBV7-2 combines with J gene TRBJ2-1, with D perhaps TRBD2 (6 bases). This CDR3 is 15 amino acids long. CDR1 and CDR2 from the germline V gene are SGHTA and FQGNSA. V was shortened by 0 bases and J by 6 bases, with 12 bases between the two germline ends. For the CDR3, the DNA is TGTGCCAGCAGCTTAGCGGGAGGCCGGGTCAATGAGCAGTTCTTC. As protein: CASSLAGGRVNEQFF.

This clone was recorded many times. The J gene is TRBJ2-4, the V gene TRBV5-6, with D possibly matching TRBD1 (5 bases). V was clipped by 4 bases and J by 1 base, with 15 bases between them. The CDR3 covers 16 residues. Germline lookup yields CDR1 SGHDT and CDR2 YYEEEE. CDR3 sequence: CASSGFGAEAKNIQYF. CDR3 sequence (DNA): TGTGCCAGCAGCGGGTTTGGGGCTGAGGCCAAAAACATTCAGTACTTC. Drawing the rest from reference TRBV5-6 and TRBJ2-4, the complete variable domain is DAGVTQSPTHLIKTRGQQVTLRCSPKSGHDTVSWYQQALGQGPQFIFQYYEEEERQRGNFPDRFSGHQFPNYSSELNVNALLLGDSALYLCASSGFGAEAKNIQYFGAGTRLSVL.

This clone was picked up one time. The chain couples TRBV7-2 to TRBJ1-2, with D uncertain. Looked up from germline, CDR1 is SGHTA and CDR2 is FQGNSA. Between the trimmed V and J ends, which lost 2 bases and 6 bases, there was a span of 13 bases. The CDR3 extends over 14 amino acids. DNA for the CDR3: TGTGCCAGCAGCTTATTCCAGGACTCTGATGGCTACACCTTC. It encodes CASSLFQDSDGYTF.

This clone has just one count. The chain links TRBV5-1 to TRBJ2-5; D perhaps matches TRBD1 (6 bases). V shed 4 bases and J shed 2 bases, with 12 bases lying between them. This CDR3 comprises 14 residues. Germline values: CDR1 SGHRS, CDR2 YFSETQ. DNA of the CDR3: TGCGCCAGCAGCCCGGGACAACGACAAGAGACCCAGTACTTC. Residues: CASSPGQRQETQYF. Full variable domain (rest looked up from reference TRBV5-1 and TRBJ2-5): KAGVTQTPRYLIKTRGQQVTLSCSPISGHRSVSWYQQTPGQGLQFLFEYFSETQRNKGNFPGRFSGRQFSNSRSEMNVSTLELGDSALYLCASSPGQRQETQYFGPGTRLLVL.

This clone was observed once. The CDR3 nucleotides read TGTGCCTGGATGAGCGGGGCTCTTAGCACAGATACGCAGTATTTT. It specifies CAWMSGALSTDTQYF. The chain has TRBV30 and TRBJ2-3, with 7 bases matching TRBD2. The junction had 7 bases not matched to a gene; V was cut back by 4 bases and J by 0 bases. CDR1 GTSNPN and CDR2 SVGIG come from the germline V gene (reference sequence). This CDR3 region has 15 residues.

The chain joins TRBV10-2 to TRBJ2-1; 8 bases are shared with TRBD2. V shed 7 bases and J 4 bases; nucleotides not matched to a gene: 6. Germline CDR1 and CDR2: WSHSY and SAAADI. The length of the CDR3 is 14 residues. For the CDR3, the DNA is TGCGCCAGCACACTCGGGGGGGCATACAATGAGCAGTTCTTC. This encodes CASTLGGAYNEQFF.

The V and J genes are TRBV21-1 and TRBJ2-7; TRBD2, the D gene given by the table, was not confirmed from the DNA. TRBV21-1 is labeled a pseudogene. The CDR3 sequence is 15 residues long. DNA for the CDR3: TGTGCCAGCAGCAAAAGCGGGGGGGGATCCTACGAGCAGTACTTC. Translated: CASSKSGGGSYEQYF.

This chain connects TRBV5-1 to TRBJ2-5, with TRBD1 matching 9 bases. This CDR3 region has 19 residues. Trimming removed 0 bases from V and 2 bases from J; junction bases left unmatched: 14. Germline V CDR1 and CDR2: SGHRS, YFSETQ. CDR3 nucleotide sequence: TGCGCCAGCAGCTTGGCCATCATCGCCATGGACAGGGGACAAGAGACCCAGTACTTC. Translating it yields CASSLAIIAMDRGQETQYF.

The chain recombines TRBV18 with TRBJ1-5, with D maybe TRBD1 (6 bases). The V gene's germline CDR1 is KGHSH and CDR2 LQKENI. V gave up 6 bases and J gave up 5 bases, with 14 bases separating them. CDR3 length: 14 residues. The DNA for the CDR3 is TGTGCCAGCTCGGGCACAGGGTTGCATCAGCCCCAGCATTTT. Its protein is CASSGTGLHQPQHF.